This TCR beta chain was recorded in a study of beta chain features in type 1 diabetes. The length of the CDR3 is 14 residues. V lost 3 bases and J 4 bases, leaving 10 bases between the germline ends. The germline CDR1 and CDR2 sequences are MNHEY and SMNVEV (reference sequence). The investigators reverse transcribed all of the isolated RNA, so they sequenced expressed TCRB transcripts. Clones were read by immunoSEQ multiplex PCR, and TCRdb kept only the in-frame ones, dropping some. The table records about 140,000 clones, 9% to 10% of them present only once. J is TRBJ1-3 and V is TRBV27; D is unresolved. Sequences were obtained from central memory CD4+ T cells from blood. The TCR sequence derives from a woman aged 40 to 49 in good health. The CDR3 is CASSFGGSGNTIYF. The CDR3 DNA reads as TGTGCCAGCAGTTTTGGAGGGTCAGGAAACACCATATATTTT.